The 9 T cell receptor beta chains listed next were all sequenced from one sample in a study of Ad26.COV2.S vaccination and SARS-CoV-2 variants. Sequenced by immunoSEQ multiplex PCR; TCRdb stores in-frame clones only, minus some. The sample yields roughly 350,000 clones, less than 90% seen once. Regarding treatment: around 19 received Ad26.COV2.S at low or high dose, single or two shots; several received placebo; per-sample allocation not given. All samples were drawn on day 63, counting from the first vaccine or placebo injection. The sample here was peripheral blood, taken in a trial of Ad26.COV2.S vaccine versus placebo. These receptors originate from a person between 18 and 59 years old who received the Ad26.COV2.S COVID-19 vaccine or a placebo.

The chain combines TRBV9 with TRBJ2-3; maybe TRBD1 (6 bases). Germline V CDR1 and CDR2: SGDLS, YYNGEE. The CDR3 is 16 amino acids. V lost 2 bases to trimming and J lost 0 bases, with 13 bases between them. Here the CDR3 reads CASSVAGGVSTDTQYF. The CDR3 DNA reads TGTGCCAGCAGCGTCGCTGGGGGCGTGAGCACAGATACGCAGTATTTT.

This clone was recorded only once. This sequence joins TRBV2 and TRBJ1-4, with D possibly TRBD1 on 5 matching bases. V lost 3 bases to trimming and J lost 7 bases, with 12 bases between them. This CDR3 is 14 amino acids long. Germline CDR1 reads SNHLY; CDR2 reads FYNNEI. This CDR3 is CASSESQELEKLFF. The CDR3, as DNA: TGTGCCAGCAGTGAGTCACAGGAGCTTGAAAAACTGTTTTTT.

The V gene is TRBV27, the J gene TRBJ2-5; D could derive from TRBD1 or TRBD2 (5 bases each). The CDR3 is made up of 18 amino acids. CDR1 and CDR2 (germline): MNHEY, SMNVEV (reference sequence). Trimming took off 3 bases at V and 3 bases at J, with 23 bases between the two ends. Here the CDR3 reads CASSFSGQRYVGEETQYF. CDR3 DNA sequence: TGTGCCAGCAGTTTTTCGGGGCAGAGATACGTCGGGGAAGAGACCCAGTACTTC.

The chain joins TRBV30 to TRBJ2-3, with D unresolved. The CDR3 spans 14 residues. Between the trimmed V and J ends, which lost 1 base and 3 bases, there was a span of 11 bases. CDR1 is GTSNPN, CDR2 SVGIG, per germline (reference sequence). Here the CDR3 DNA reads TGTGCCTGGAGTGCATTTGGACGGACAGATACGCAGTATTTT. This codes for CAWSAFGRTDTQYF.

This clone was seen more than once but under ten times. This chain connects TRBV5-1 to TRBJ2-2; D gene unclear. Deletions cut 0 bases from V and 7 bases from J, with 4 bases between. This CDR3 spans 12 amino acids. CDR1 and CDR2 (germline): SGHRS, YFSETQ. The CDR3: CASSLELGELFF. In DNA form, the CDR3 reads TGCGCCAGCAGCTTGGAGCTCGGGGAGCTGTTTTTT.

The rearrangement links TRBV29-1 to TRBJ2-1; 14 nucleotides match TRBD2. The V gene end was trimmed by 7 bases and the J gene end by 0 bases; junction bases not matched to a gene: 2. The CDR3 covers 15 residues. Germline assignment: CDR1 SQVTM and CDR2 ANQGSEA. Here the CDR3 reads CSAGTSGSSYNEQFF. CDR3 DNA: TGCAGCGCCGGGACTAGCGGGAGCTCCTACAATGAGCAGTTCTTC.

The V and J genes are TRBV7-2 and TRBJ2-5, with D maybe TRBD1 (5 bases). The CDR3 loop spans 14 amino acids. V was cut by 2 bases and J by 7 bases, with 14 bases left in between. Germline CDR1 reads SGHTA; CDR2 reads FQGNSA. The CDR3 DNA reads as TGTGCCAGCAGCTTATCAGGGCCTGAAGGGACCCAGTACTTC. Protein product: CASSLSGPEGTQYF.

The chain recombines TRBV6-6 with TRBJ2-1; 8 positions agree with TRBD2. Germline CDR1 and CDR2: MNHNY and SVGAGI (reference sequence). The CDR3 runs to 18 residues. Trimming took 5 bases from V and 0 from J; bases not matched to a gene: 12. The CDR3 spells CASSPRGGGLSSYNEQFF. Here the CDR3 DNA reads TGTGCCAGCAGTCCCCGGGGCGGGGGGCTAAGCTCCTACAATGAGCAGTTCTTC.

The J gene is TRBJ2-3, the V gene TRBV9; TRBD1 matches at 9 bases. The CDR3 runs to 15 residues. CDR1 and CDR2 (germline): SGDLS, YYNGEE. V lost 3 bases to trimming and J lost 4 bases; unmatched junction nucleotides: 6. The CDR3 DNA follows: TGTGCCAGCAGCGATGGGACAGGGTCCCCAGATACGCAGTATTTT. This codes for CASSDGTGSPDTQYF.